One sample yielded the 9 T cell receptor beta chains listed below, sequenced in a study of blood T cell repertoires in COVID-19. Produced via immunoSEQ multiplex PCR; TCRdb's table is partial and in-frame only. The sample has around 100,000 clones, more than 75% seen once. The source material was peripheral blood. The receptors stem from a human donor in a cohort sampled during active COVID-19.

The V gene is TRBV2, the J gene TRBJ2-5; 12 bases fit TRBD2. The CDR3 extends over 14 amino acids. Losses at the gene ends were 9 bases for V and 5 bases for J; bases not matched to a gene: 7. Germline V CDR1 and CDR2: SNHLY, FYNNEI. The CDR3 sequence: CASGLAGIRETQYF. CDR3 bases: TGTGCCAGTGGACTAGCGGGGATTCGGGAGACCCAGTACTTC.

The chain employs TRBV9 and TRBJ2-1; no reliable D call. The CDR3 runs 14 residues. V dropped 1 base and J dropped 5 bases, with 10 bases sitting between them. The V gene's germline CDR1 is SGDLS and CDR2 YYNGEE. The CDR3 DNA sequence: TGTGCCAGCAGCGTATCCGCAGGAAACAATGAGCAGTTCTTC. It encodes CASSVSAGNNEQFF. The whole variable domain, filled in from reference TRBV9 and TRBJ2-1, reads DSGVTQTPKHLITATGQRVTLRCSPRSGDLSVYWYQQSLDQGLQFLIQYYNGEERAKGNILERFSAQQFPDLHSELNLSSLELGDSALYFCASSVSAGNNEQFFGPGTRLTVL.

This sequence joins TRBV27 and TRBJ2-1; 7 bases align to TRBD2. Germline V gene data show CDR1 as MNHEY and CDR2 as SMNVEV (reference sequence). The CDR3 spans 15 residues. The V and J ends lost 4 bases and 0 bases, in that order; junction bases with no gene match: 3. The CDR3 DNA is TGTGCCAGCAGTTCCTGGACTAGCTCCTACAATGAGCAGTTCTTC. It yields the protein CASSSWTSSYNEQFF.

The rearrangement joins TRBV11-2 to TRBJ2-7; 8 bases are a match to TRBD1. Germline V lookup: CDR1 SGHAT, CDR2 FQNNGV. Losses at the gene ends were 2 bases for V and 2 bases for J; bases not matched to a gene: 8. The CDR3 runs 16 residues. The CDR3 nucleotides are TGTGCCAGCAGCTTAAGGATAGGACAGGGACCCTACGAGCAGTACTTC. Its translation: CASSLRIGQGPYEQYF.

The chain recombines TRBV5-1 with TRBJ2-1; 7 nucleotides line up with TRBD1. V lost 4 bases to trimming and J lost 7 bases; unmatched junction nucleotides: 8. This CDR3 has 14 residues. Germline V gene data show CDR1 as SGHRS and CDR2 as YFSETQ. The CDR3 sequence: CASSGGQNVNEQFF. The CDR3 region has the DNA TGCGCCAGCAGCGGGGGACAGAACGTGAATGAGCAGTTCTTC.

CDR3 sequence: CASNKLEITGELFF. CDR3 DNA: TGTGCCAGTAACAAACTAGAGATCACCGGGGAGCTGTTTTTT. The chain employs TRBV19 and TRBJ2-2; D is possibly TRBD2 (5 bases). The germline V gene has CDR1 LNHDA and CDR2 SQIVND (reference sequence). V was cut by 7 bases and J by 4 bases, with 13 bases left in between. The CDR3 is made up of 14 amino acids.

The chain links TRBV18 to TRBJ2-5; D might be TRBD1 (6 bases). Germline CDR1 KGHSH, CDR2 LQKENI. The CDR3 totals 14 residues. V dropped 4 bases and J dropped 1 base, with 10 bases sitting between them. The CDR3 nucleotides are TGTGCCAGCTCACAGGACAGCACCCAAGAGACCCAGTACTTC. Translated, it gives CASSQDSTQETQYF.

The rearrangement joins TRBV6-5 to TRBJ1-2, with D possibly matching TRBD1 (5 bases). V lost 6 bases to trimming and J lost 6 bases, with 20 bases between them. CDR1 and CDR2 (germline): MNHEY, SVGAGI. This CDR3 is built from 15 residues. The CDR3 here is CASSQTSKGGDGYTF. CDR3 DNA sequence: TGTGCCAGCAGCCAGACGAGCAAGGGAGGGGATGGCTACACCTTC.

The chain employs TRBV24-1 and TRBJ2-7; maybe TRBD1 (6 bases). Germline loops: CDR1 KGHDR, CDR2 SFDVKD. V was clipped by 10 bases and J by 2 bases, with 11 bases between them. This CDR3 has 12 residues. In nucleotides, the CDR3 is TGTGCCACAACGACAGGTGCCTACGAGCAGTACTTC. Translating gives CATTTGAYEQYF.